This TCR beta chain was sequenced for a study of cytomegalovirus exposure and HLA in healthy donors (dated 2017 in TCRdb). In the study overall: In an earlier analysis of 550 to 750 of the donors, roughly 300 Gb of sequence data and 90 million to 120 million unique TCR beta sequences from roughly 200 million T cells were reported. Of the roughly 410 genotyped donors, 75% to 85% were placed in the genetic ancestry cluster associated with self-reported Caucasian donors. The T cell repertoires of 550 to 850 subjects were profiled by immunosequencing and related to cytomegalovirus serostatus. In the later analysis, no new phenotypic data were used to find candidate immune exposures; instead, reliance was placed on TCR beta sequences and their occurrence across donors. A later analysis re-analyzed previously published TCR beta repertoires from roughly 630 donors and added high-resolution HLA genotyping to study TCR occurrence patterns. An early release that covered 500 to 800 HLA-typed donors contained approximately 300 gigabases of sequencing data and approximately 85 million unique TCR sequences. Across around 400 genotyped donors of the cohort, an average of approximately 200,000 unique TCR beta nucleotide sequences per donor were sequenced, and roughly a sixth of those sequences were non-productive. Donor age, sex, ethnicity and CMV serostatus were compiled together with the repertoire data. A separate validation cohort of roughly 110 different subjects was used in addition to the approximately 640-subject first cohort. Every repertoire in the discovery cohort had been generated on one and the same sequencing platform. In an earlier analysis of 550 to 700 of the donors, high-throughput TCR beta sequencing was used to judge whether each TCR beta V gene segment behaved as functional or pseudogenic. Class I and class II HLA loci were covered by the typing at four-digit resolution. The number of donors typed differed by locus, with roughly 629-640 for A, B, C, DRB1 and DQB1, about 500 for DQA1, approximately 570 for DPA1, and some 440 for DPB1. A few DR-DQ haplotypes were treated as single units for association and clustering because of strong linkage in the cohort. The study combined high-throughput TCR immunosequencing, statistical association of individual TCRs with disease status, and machine learning to predict cytomegalovirus infection status. In a later genetic analysis, genome-wide SNP genotypes for about 55% of the roughly 700 donors were used, and that subset was treated as a discovery cohort. The study was designed to test whether signatures of past pathogen exposure could be identified by cataloging public T cell receptors.

Its CDR3 holds 13 amino acids, cysteine through phenylalanine. Solely the CDR3 DNA is kept, with 39 bases framed from the first base. From V the trimming removes 8 bases and from J it removes 6 bases, while the gene matches leave 2 bases of the junction unaccounted for. The germline V gene (reference sequence) specifies MNHNY as CDR1 and SVGAGI as CDR2. The cohort comprised fewer than 700 healthy bone marrow donors. At the time of sampling, all cohort members were nominally healthy, though unrecorded immune exposures were likely present. The donor was CMV seronegative and belonged to the group of more than 300 seronegative cohort members. A peripheral blood sample was collected from each donor, and TCR beta sequencing was performed on peripheral blood mononuclear cells. Genomic DNA was extracted from the blood cell samples with the Qiagen DNeasy Blood Extraction Kit. This clone was observed many times. The antigen this receptor binds is unknown. There are no base qualities to consult, and no much larger clone falls within one base.

What the study reported, not specific to this receptor: When HLA alleles, especially DR and DQ, strongly co-occurred, TCR associations were difficult to assign to individual alleles. According to a later genetic analysis, donors in an Asian-associated ancestry cluster had fewer N-insertions in productive TCRs than the roughly 660-donor mean. In an earlier analysis of fewer than 700 of the donors, most TCR beta V segments appeared in productive rearrangements about 87% or about 30% of the time, broadly matching IMGT annotations. A later genetic analysis associated a missense DCLRE1C variant with V-gene and J-gene trimming of TCR beta chains, and an independent cohort replicated the association. At a false discovery rate of 0.05, a later analysis linked approximately 18,000 TCR beta sequences to specific HLA alleles. A further reported finding was that TCR beta sequences accurately predicted the HLA-A and HLA-B alleles for most subjects in the first cohort. Correlated functional status among segregating V segments might reflect linkage disequilibrium, but an unknown experimental factor could not be ruled out. For the cohort, immune exposure information was limited to CMV serostatus. A few of the identified cytomegalovirus-associated TCR beta chains were confirmed in vitro to be specific for cytomegalovirus antigens. In the study, approximately 160 TCR beta chains were listed as associated with cytomegalovirus. Roughly uniform sequencing depth across donors was assumed in presence/absence analyses, although this assumption may not hold. About 17 rarely observed V segments, including chromosome 9 orphons, were excluded from the earlier analysis of approximately 500 of the donors because counts were too low. Cytomegalovirus status was reported to be diagnosed by the classifier with high specificity and sensitivity in both the original and validation cohorts. It was suggested by the authors that the approach could potentially be generalized to other disease states and immunological phenotypes. Most TCR sequences were seen in very few donors, while some public TCRs were found in many individuals. According to a later analysis, parvovirus B19, influenza, CMV and Epstein-Barr virus appeared linked to several top co-occurrence clusters. A cluster of highly shared sequence variants was judged likely to represent a technical artifact of the sequencing pipeline. The 87-base-pair reads could not distinguish some IMGT-functional V segments, including TRBV6-2 and TRBV6-3, so those segments were excluded. HLA typing was unavailable for some donors at each locus, so association tests used only the typed subset. In a later analysis, TCR association rates were found to vary across HLA loci, with the most associated TCRs seen for DRB1 alleles and the fewest for HLA-C alleles. A later analysis found that most CMV-associated TCR beta chains appeared HLA-restricted, with HLA associations seemingly driven largely by CMV exposure. A later analysis found that HLA-associated TCR beta chains were more clonally expanded and had lower generation probabilities than equally common non-associated chains. Only TCR beta chains were sequenced in this cohort, and the absence of alpha or paired-chain data limited detectable features.

The library was built by means of the immunoSEQ multiplex PCR assay. The multiplex PCR relied on a mix of 60 forward primers for TCR Vbeta segments and 13 reverse primers for TCR Jbeta segments. The CDR3 region of rearranged TCR beta genes was amplified from genomic DNA by a multiplex PCR assay. The amplified TCR beta libraries were sequenced on the Illumina HiSeq System as 87-base-pair reads. The paper's processing steps were these. A later analysis tallied about 77 million unique TCR beta chains across the roughly 610 repertoires, and about 12 million of those chains were shared by two or more donors. Raw reads were error-corrected and collapsed into unique sequences with a nearest-neighbor algorithm that merged closely related sequences to remove PCR and sequencing errors. CDR3 sequences were aligned to IMGT reference sequences to assign V, D and J gene segments. For a sequence to be retained, a match of at least six nucleotides was required to both a V gene segment and a J gene segment. Rearrangements were called productive when the CDR3 lacked stop codons and stayed in frame with V and J; all others were non-productive. CDR3 was defined according to IMGT convention as the region running from the second conserved V-encoded cysteine to the conserved J-encoded phenylalanine. In an earlier analysis of 550 to 650 of the donors, sequences lacking an unambiguous match to a single V gene segment were excluded. An earlier analysis of several hundred of the donors called V segments functional above 56.7% productive rearrangements and segregating when the between-donor standard deviation exceeded 5%. To diagnose cytomegalovirus status from the catalog of TCR beta chain sequences, a statistical classification framework was built. In a later analysis, V and J genes were assigned by comparing TCR nucleotide sequences against IMGT/GENE-DB human TR gene sequences. Using the TCRdist pipeline, a later analysis assigned CDR3 sequences along with most-parsimonious VDJ recombination scenarios. A later analysis defined each TCR beta chain by its CDR3 amino acid sequence plus V-gene family, and excluded reads lacking a unique V-gene family. As a way to deal with suspected cross-contamination and a sequencing artifact, a later analysis dropped roughly 600 nucleotide sequences that were highly shared and had low generation probability. A later analysis calculated a clonal expansion index for each public chain from normalized within-repertoire ranks of inferred template counts. In a later analysis, generation probabilities were computed using a VDJ recombination model fitted to out-of-frame rearrangements, and the results were checked against IGoR. In a later analysis, TCR-TCR, TCR-HLA and TCR-CMV co-occurrence was scored with hypergeometric tests, and a repertoire-size bias correction was applied to TCR pairs. To estimate false discovery rates, a later analysis permuted the HLA or CMV assignments 20 times. A later analysis grouped co-occurring TCRs with DBSCAN, adding TCRdist sequence similarity when clustering within HLA-allele-positive subsets. Repertoires with fewer than 30,000 or more than 120,000 public chains were left out of co-occurrence clustering, as were a handful of repertoires with anomalous nucleotide sharing. The table comes from immuneACCESS by way of TCRdb, which keeps in-frame sequences with V and J called. Part of the clones is missing from these tables; in studies checked, under half for an unresolved V gene and the rest for unknown reasons. That table supplies the V and J calls and clone size; D and trimming were determined from the DNA. Across this sample there are 150,000 to 200,000 clones, with about 82% seen only once. Of the sample, around 1.5% is held by the ten largest clones.

The chain employs TRBV6-6 and TRBJ2-1; a stretch of 12 junction bases matches TRBD2. The sample comprised PBMCs. This clonotype was sampled from a man aged 18-30 years in good health and CMV-seronegative. The nucleotides are TGTGCCAGCGGACTAGCGGGATCCAATGAGCAGTTCTTC. Its translation is CASGLAGSNEQFF.